The 11 T cell receptor beta chains reported below all come from one sample, sequenced in a study of beta chain features in type 1 diabetes. Sequencing targeted expressed TCRB transcripts, as all isolated RNA had been reverse transcribed. Here immunoSEQ multiplex PCR was the method, and the copy in TCRdb shows in-frame clones only, minus some. The sample has hundreds of thousands of clones, about 14% seen once. The material sequenced was central memory CD4+ T cells from blood. The receptors derive from a man aged 25-45 years in good health.

The chain has TRBV9 and TRBJ1-2; D perhaps matches TRBD1 (5 bases). The length of the CDR3 is 14 residues. Germline-derived CDR1 and CDR2 are SGDLS and YYNGEE. The V end lost 0 bases, the J end lost 4 bases, and 10 bases lay between the germline ends. CDR3 DNA sequence: TGTGCCAGCAGCGTAGAGGCGACAGCCTATGGCTACACCTTC. Amino acid sequence: CASSVEATAYGYTF.

This clone was seen only a few times. This chain uses TRBV5-6 with TRBJ2-5; TRBD2 might be the D (6 bases). V dropped 4 bases and J dropped 5 bases, with 21 bases sitting between them. Germline V gene data show CDR1 as SGHDT and CDR2 as YYEEEE. The CDR3 has 16 residues. CDR3 in DNA: TGTGCCAGCAGCATGCTAACGGGGACGGCGGGGGAGACCCAGTACTTC. Translation: CASSMLTGTAGETQYF.

This rearrangement joins TRBV5-6 to TRBJ1-2, with D possibly TRBD1 on 6 matching bases. With 1 base removed from V and 7 bases from J, the gap between germline ends came to 14 bases. CDR3 length: 14 residues. Germline V gene lookup returns CDR1 SGHDT and CDR2 YYEEEE. CDR3 amino acids: CASSLLQGSGGYTF. CDR3 bases: TGTGCCAGCAGCTTGTTACAGGGATCGGGTGGCTACACCTTC.

This clone was counted only a few times. The chain has TRBV5-1 and TRBJ1-2, with a weak D call TRBD1 (5 bases). Germline V gene lookup returns CDR1 SGHRS and CDR2 YFSETQ. The V end was cut by 3 bases, the J end by 8 bases, with 17 bases between. The CDR3 has 14 residues. CDR3 residues: CASSSRDSTGGYTF. As DNA, the CDR3 is TGCGCCAGCAGCTCCCGGGACTCGACGGGAGGCTACACCTTC.

The chain uses TRBV19 and TRBJ2-2; tentative D call: TRBD2 (7 bases). Trimming cost V 7 bases and J 6 bases, with 39 bases left between them. Germline CDR1 reads LNHDA; CDR2 reads SQIVND (reference sequence). The CDR3 extends over 22 amino acids. The CDR3 nucleotides read TGTGCCAGTACCCTACCAGGCGGGCGGGGGCCCGACGGGACCGTGAGCTCCGGGGAGCTGTTTTTT. It translates to CASTLPGGRGPDGTVSSGELFF.

This clone appeared a few times. This chain links TRBV5-1 with TRBJ2-1; TRBD2 is a possible D gene (5 bases). Per germline, CDR1 SGHRS and CDR2 YFSETQ. V lost 2 bases and J lost 5, with 11 bases in between. The CDR3 sequence is 14 residues long. The CDR3 loop is CASSFQAENNEQFF. In nucleotides, the CDR3 is TGCGCCAGCAGCTTTCAAGCGGAGAACAATGAGCAGTTCTTC.

The chain employs TRBV7-9 and TRBJ1-6; D may be TRBD1 (6 bases). CDR3 length equals 15 residues. Germline CDR1 SEHNR, CDR2 FQNEAQ (reference sequence). V lost 6 bases to trimming and J lost 9 bases, with 18 bases between them. CDR3 coding DNA: TGTGCCAGCAGAAGACAGGATGCGAAGAGTTCACCCCTCCACTTT. Translated, it gives CASRRQDAKSSPLHF.

CDR3 residues: CASNVPSGTGELFF. For the CDR3, the DNA is TGTGCCAGCAACGTCCCTTCCGGTACCGGGGAGCTGTTTTTT. The rearrangement uses TRBV6-6 and TRBJ2-2, with D hard to call. Trimming took 7 bases from V and 5 from J, leaving 14 bases between them. The CDR3 consists of 14 residues. Germline V gene sequence: CDR1 MNHNY, CDR2 SVGAGI (reference sequence).

This rearrangement joins TRBV19 to TRBJ1-2; D unclear. Germline CDR1 reads LNHDA; CDR2 reads SQIVND (reference sequence). The CDR3 length is 13 residues. The V gene lost 1 base and the J gene lost 5 bases, with 8 bases spanning the gap. CDR3: CASSIGRRYGYTF. CDR3 coding DNA: TGTGCCAGTAGTATAGGTAGGCGATATGGCTACACCTTC.

The sample holds a few counts of this clone. The sample contains more than one DNA sequence encoding this CDR3. V gene TRBV9 combines with J gene TRBJ1-1, with 11 bases fitting TRBD1. The V and J ends lost 2 bases and 0 bases, in that order; junction bases with no gene match: 3. This CDR3 has 16 amino acids. CDR1 is SGDLS and CDR2 is YYNGEE in the germline V gene. The CDR3 is CASSVGQGAMNTEAFF. In DNA, the CDR3 is TGTGCCAGCAGCGTCGGACAGGGGGCGATGAACACTGAAGCTTTCTTT.

The chain recombines TRBV7-3 with TRBJ2-3; D is unclear. The CDR3 is made up of 13 amino acids. Germline V gene data show CDR1 as SGHTA and CDR2 as FQGTGA. Trimming removed 0 bases at V and 4 bases at J, with 5 bases between. CDR3 residues: CASSLTFSDTQYF. CDR3 nucleotide sequence: TGTGCCAGCAGCTTAACGTTCTCAGATACGCAGTATTTT.